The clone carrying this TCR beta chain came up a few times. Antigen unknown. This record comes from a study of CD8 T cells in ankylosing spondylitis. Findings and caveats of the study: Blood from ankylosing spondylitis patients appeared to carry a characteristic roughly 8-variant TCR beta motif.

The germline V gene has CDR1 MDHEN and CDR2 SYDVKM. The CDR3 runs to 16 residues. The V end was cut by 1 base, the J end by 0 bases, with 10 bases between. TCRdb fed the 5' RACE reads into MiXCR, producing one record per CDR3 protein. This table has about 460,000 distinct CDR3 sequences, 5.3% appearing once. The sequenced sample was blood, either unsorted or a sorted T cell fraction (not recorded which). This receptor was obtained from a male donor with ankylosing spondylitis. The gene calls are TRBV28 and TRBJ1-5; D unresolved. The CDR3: CASSLFGRDSNQPQHF. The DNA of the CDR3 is TGTGCCAGCAGTTTATTCGGAAGGGATAGCAATCAGCCCCAGCATTTT.